The source of this T cell receptor (beta chain) is a study of T cell clonality in common variable immunodeficiency. Overall study results and limits: Compared with controls, CVID subjects had fewer shared TCRbeta clones. What drives increased CVID clonality needs T cell subpopulation sequencing.

Deletions cut 0 bases from V and 5 bases from J, with 8 bases between. This CDR3 contains 13 residues. Germline CDR1 SGHRS, CDR2 YFSETQ. Both groups were predominantly of Caucasian heritage. At least ten counts were recorded for this clone. Its specificity is unknown. The CDR3 end is not reached by the read, which stops 3 residues before it; the germline J gene fills it in. Here immunoSEQ multiplex PCR was the method, and the copy in TCRdb shows in-frame clones only, minus some. This sample includes about 37,000 clones with no singletons; its ten biggest clones take up less than 4.5%. The chain uses TRBV5-1 and TRBJ2-5; no firm D call. Sequenced: peripheral blood mononuclear cells. The receptor was derived from a person aged 18-70 years in good health. Here the CDR3 reads CASSLGVRETQYF. The part of the CDR3 DNA that was read is TGCGCCAGCAGCTTGGGTGTGCGGGAGACC.